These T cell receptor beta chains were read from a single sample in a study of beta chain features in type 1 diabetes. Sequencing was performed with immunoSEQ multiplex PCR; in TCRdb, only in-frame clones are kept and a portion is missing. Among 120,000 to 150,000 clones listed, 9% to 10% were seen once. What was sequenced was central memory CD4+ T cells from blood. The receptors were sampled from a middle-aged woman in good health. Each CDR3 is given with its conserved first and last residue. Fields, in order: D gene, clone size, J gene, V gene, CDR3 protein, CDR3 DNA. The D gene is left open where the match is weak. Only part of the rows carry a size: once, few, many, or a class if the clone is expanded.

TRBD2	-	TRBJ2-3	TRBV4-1	CASSLSGDLRDTQYF	TGCGCCAGCAGCCTAAGCGGGGACCTTCGGGATACGCAGTATTTT
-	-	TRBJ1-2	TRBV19	CASSISGQPSYGYTF	TGTGCCAGTAGTATAAGTGGACAGCCCTCCTATGGCTACACCTTC
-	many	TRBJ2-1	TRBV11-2	CASSPGLNNEQFF	TGTGCCAGCAGCCCTGGACTCAACAATGAGCAGTTCTTC
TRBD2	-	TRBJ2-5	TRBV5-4	CASSSLAGYETQYF	TGTGCCAGCAGCTCCCTAGCGGGGTACGAGACCCAGTACTTC
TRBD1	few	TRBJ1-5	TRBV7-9	CATAGQGYNQPQHF	TGTGCCACCGCGGGACAGGGGTATAATCAGCCCCAGCATTTT
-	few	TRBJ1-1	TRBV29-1	CSAPIKQGNTEAFF	TGCAGCGCCCCGATTAAACAGGGGAACACTGAAGCTTTCTTT
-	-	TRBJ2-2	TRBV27	CASSLFATGNTGELFF	TGTGCCAGCAGTTTATTTGCCACAGGGAACACCGGGGAGCTGTTTTTT
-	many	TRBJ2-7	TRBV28	CASSSRPSYEQYF	TGTGCCAGCAGTTCCAGGCCGTCCTACGAGCAGTACTTC
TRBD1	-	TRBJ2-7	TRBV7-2	CASRRTGGNEQYF	TGTGCCAGCAGGCGGACAGGGGGCAACGAGCAGTACTTC
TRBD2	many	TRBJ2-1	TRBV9	CASSVAAGVEQFF	TGTGCCAGCAGCGTAGCGGCGGGGGTTGAGCAGTTCTTC
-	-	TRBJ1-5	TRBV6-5	CAEGTGRPQHF	TGTGCCGAGGGCACTGGTCGGCCCCAGCATTTT
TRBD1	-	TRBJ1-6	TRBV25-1	CASSTGTGMSPLHF	TGTGCCAGCAGTACCGGGACAGGGATGTCACCCCTCCACTTT
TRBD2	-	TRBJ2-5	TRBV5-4	CASSSLAGGLQETQYF	TGTGCCAGCAGCTCCTTAGCGGGGGGACTCCAAGAGACCCAGTACTTC
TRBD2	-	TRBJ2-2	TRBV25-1	CASSVAGASTGELFF	TGTGCCAGCAGTGTAGCGGGGGCTAGCACCGGGGAGCTGTTTTTT
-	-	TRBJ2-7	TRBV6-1	CASRGSRAYEQYF	TGTGCCAGCAGGGGCAGCAGGGCCTACGAGCAGTACTTC
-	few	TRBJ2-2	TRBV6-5	CASSSGTSNTGELFF	TGTGCCAGCAGCTCAGGGACATCTAACACCGGGGAGCTGTTTTTT
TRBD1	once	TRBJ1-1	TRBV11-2	CASRPGQGHLMNTEAFF	TGTGCCAGCAGGCCTGGACAGGGGCACCTTATGAACACTGAAGCTTTCTTT
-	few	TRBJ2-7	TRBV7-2	CASRSPDRAPYEQYF	TGTGCCAGCAGGTCTCCGGACAGAGCCCCCTACGAGCAGTACTTC
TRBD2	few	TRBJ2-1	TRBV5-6	CASSEEGTRVWNEQFF	TGTGCCAGCAGCGAGGAGGGGACTAGGGTTTGGAATGAGCAGTTCTTC
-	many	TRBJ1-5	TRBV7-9	CASSSHLTVASNQPQHF	TGTGCCAGCAGCTCCCACCTCACAGTGGCGAGCAATCAGCCCCAGCATTTT
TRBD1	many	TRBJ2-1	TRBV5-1	CASSQTGVNEQFF	TGCGCCAGCAGCCAAACAGGGGTCAATGAGCAGTTCTTC
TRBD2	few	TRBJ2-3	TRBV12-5	CASGLVLAGGADTQYF	TGTGCTAGTGGTTTGGTACTAGCGGGGGGCGCAGATACGCAGTATTTT
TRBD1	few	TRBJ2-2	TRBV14	CASSGQGAPTGELFF	TGTGCCAGCAGCGGACAGGGGGCGCCCACCGGGGAGCTGTTTTTT
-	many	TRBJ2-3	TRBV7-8	CASSQRQALDTQYF	TGTGCCAGCAGCCAAAGACAGGCTTTGGATACGCAGTATTTT
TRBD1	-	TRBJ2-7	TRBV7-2	CASSPRTGVREQYF	TGTGCCAGCAGCCCGAGGACAGGGGTCCGGGAGCAGTACTTC
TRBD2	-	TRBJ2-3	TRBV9	CASSVEAGATDTQYF	TGTGCCAGCAGCGTAGAAGCGGGGGCCACAGATACGCAGTATTTT
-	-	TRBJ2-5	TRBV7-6	CASSSGQETQYF	TGTGCCAGCAGCTCAGGGCAAGAGACCCAGTACTTC
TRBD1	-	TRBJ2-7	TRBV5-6	CASSRENTGGLYF	TGTGCCAGCAGCCGGGAGAACACAGGGGGCCTGTACTTC
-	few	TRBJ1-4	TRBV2	CASTGATNEKLFF	TGTGCCAGCACGGGGGCAACTAATGAAAAACTGTTTTTT
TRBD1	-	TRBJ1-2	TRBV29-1	CSVDLGQGYGYTF	TGCAGCGTTGACTTAGGACAGGGGTACGGCTACACCTTC
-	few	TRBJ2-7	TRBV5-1	CASTKSGEQYF	TGCGCCAGCACGAAATCGGGGGAGCAGTACTTC